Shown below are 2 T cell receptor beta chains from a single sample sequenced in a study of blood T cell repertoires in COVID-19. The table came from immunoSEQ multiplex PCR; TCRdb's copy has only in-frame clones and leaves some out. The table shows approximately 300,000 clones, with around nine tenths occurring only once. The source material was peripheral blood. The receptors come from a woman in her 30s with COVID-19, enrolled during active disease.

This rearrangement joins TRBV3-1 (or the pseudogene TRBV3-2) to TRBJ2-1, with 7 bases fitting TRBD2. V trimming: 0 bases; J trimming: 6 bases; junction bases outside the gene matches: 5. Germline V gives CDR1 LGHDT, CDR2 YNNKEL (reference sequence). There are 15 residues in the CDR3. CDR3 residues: CASSQDGRLPNEQFF. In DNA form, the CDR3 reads TGTGCCAGCAGCCAAGACGGGAGGCTTCCCAATGAGCAGTTCTTC.

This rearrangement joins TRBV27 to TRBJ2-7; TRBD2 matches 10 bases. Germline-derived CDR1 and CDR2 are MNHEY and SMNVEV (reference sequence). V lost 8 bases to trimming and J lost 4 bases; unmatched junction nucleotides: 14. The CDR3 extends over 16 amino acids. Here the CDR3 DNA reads TGTGCCAGCCGCCTTACCCCCACTAGCGGGATTTACGAGCAGTACTTC. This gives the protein CASRLTPTSGIYEQYF.